This entry lists 14 T cell receptor beta chains sequenced from one sample in a study of cytomegalovirus exposure and HLA in healthy donors. It was with 60 Vbeta and 13 Jbeta primers that the PCR ran. Method: immunoSEQ multiplex PCR; TCRdb's copy keeps in-frame clones and lacks some. The sample contains some 110,000 clones, around three quarters of which appear only once. Sequenced sample: PBMCs. Receptor source: a man aged 50 or older in good health and CMV-seropositive.

This clone was seen only once. This sequence joins TRBV7-9 and TRBJ1-1; a possible D gene is TRBD1 (6 bases). This CDR3 has 15 residues. Germline CDR1 and CDR2: SEHNR and FQNEAQ (reference sequence). V was cut by 5 bases and J by 3 bases, with 16 bases left in between. In DNA, the CDR3 is TGTGCCAGCAGCCCATCTATCAGGGGTGACACTGAAGCTTTCTTT. Amino acids: CASSPSIRGDTEAFF.

This clone occurred once. The chain links TRBV5-1 to TRBJ1-2, with a tentative D call TRBD1 (6 bases). Germline V gene data show CDR1 as SGHRS and CDR2 as YFSETQ. The ends were cut back, 4 bases at V and 4 bases at J, with 11 bases in the middle. CDR3 length equals 13 residues. This CDR3 is CASSTGQIYGYTF. CDR3 nucleotides: TGCGCCAGCAGCACCGGACAGATCTATGGCTACACCTTC.

J is TRBJ2-5 and V is TRBV5-6; D may be TRBD2 (6 bases). The DNA end lines up better with TRBJ2-7; the J call may be wrong. The germline gives CDR1 SGHDT, CDR2 YYEEEE. CDR3 length: 14 amino acids. The CDR3 sequence: CASSRELADYEQYF. DNA for the CDR3: TGTGCCAGCAGCCGCGAACTAGCAGACTACGAGCAGTACTTC.

The V and J genes are TRBV2 and TRBJ1-2; 7 bases match TRBD1. The CDR3 runs to 13 residues. J lost 3 bases, V lost 2 bases, and 0 bases had no gene match. Germline-derived CDR1 and CDR2 are SNHLY and FYNNEI. CDR3 DNA sequence: TGTGCCAGCAGTGAACAGGGGGACTATGGCTACACCTTC. Its translation: CASSEQGDYGYTF. The whole variable domain, remainder taken from reference TRBV2 and TRBJ1-2, is EPEVTQTPSHQVTQMGQEVILRCVPISNHLYFYWYRQILGQKVEFLVSFYNNEISEKSEIFDDQFSVERPDGSNFTLKIRSTKLEDSAMYFCASSEQGDYGYTFGSGTRLTVV.

V and J are TRBV2 and TRBJ1-1; the D gene is possibly TRBD1 (6 bases). Trimming pared 6 bases from V and 1 base from J, leaving 18 bases between. Germline V gene data show CDR1 as SNHLY and CDR2 as FYNNEI. The CDR3 is 16 residues long. The CDR3 DNA reads TGTGCCAGCAGGGACAGCGGGAATCGTAAGAACACTGAAGCTTTCTTT. Residues: CASRDSGNRKNTEAFF.

There are a few counts of this clone. V usage is TRBV7-6 and J usage is TRBJ2-3; D may be TRBD2 (6 bases). The V end lost 2 bases, the J end lost 1 base, and 10 bases lay between the germline ends. Looked up from germline, CDR1 is SGHVS and CDR2 is FNYEAQ. This CDR3 region has 15 residues. The CDR3: CASSLLATRTDTQYF. The CDR3, as DNA: TGTGCCAGCAGCTTACTAGCGACCCGCACAGATACGCAGTATTTT.

The chain is built from TRBV7-2 and TRBJ1-3; D may be TRBD1 (5 bases). CDR1 is SGHTA and CDR2 is FQGNSA in the germline V gene. The CDR3 loop spans 14 amino acids. Trimming cost V 1 base and J 6 bases, with 10 bases left between them. In DNA, the CDR3 is TGTGCCAGCAGCTTAGGGACAAACAAAAACACCATATATTTT. Its protein is CASSLGTNKNTIYF.

For the CDR3, the DNA is TGCGCCAGCAGCTTGGCCGGGAACTCCAATTCACCCCTCCACTTT. Amino acids: CASSLAGNSNSPLHF. The J gene is TRBJ1-6, the V gene TRBV5-1; D gene unclear. Trimming removed 0 bases from V and 7 bases from J, with 11 bases in between. In germline, CDR1 is SGHRS, CDR2 YFSETQ. CDR3 length: 15 residues.

CDR3 region: CASSYRQVPTEAFF. The CDR3 coding sequence is TGTGCCAGCAGTTACAGACAGGTACCCACTGAAGCTTTCTTT. The V and J genes are TRBV6-5 and TRBJ1-1; the D gene is possibly TRBD1 (6 bases). CDR1 and CDR2 (germline): MNHEY, SVGAGI. The CDR3 length is 14 residues. V dropped 2 bases and J dropped 4 bases, with 11 bases sitting between them.

Here the CDR3 reads CASSSRSGVSTDTQYF. CDR3 bases: TGTGCCAGCAGCTCTAGGTCGGGGGTAAGCACAGATACGCAGTATTTT. V usage is TRBV7-9 and J usage is TRBJ2-3; D possibly corresponds to TRBD2 (6 bases). The CDR3 contains 16 residues. V gave up 4 bases and J gave up 0 bases, with 14 bases separating them. Germline assignment: CDR1 SEHNR and CDR2 FQNEAQ (reference sequence).

CDR3 in DNA: TGCGCCAGCAGCCAAGATTACGGACTCACGAGCCCCGGGGAGCTGTTTTTT. Its translation: CASSQDYGLTSPGELFF. V usage is TRBV4-3 and J usage is TRBJ2-2; D is perhaps TRBD2 (5 bases). The CDR3 spans 17 residues. The germline V gene encodes CDR1 LGHNA and CDR2 YSLEER. V was pared by 0 bases and J by 6 bases, with 17 bases between.

The rearrangement joins TRBV7-2 to TRBJ2-1, with unresolved D. Germline CDR1 is SGHTA and CDR2 is FQGNSA. The CDR3 covers 14 residues. The V and J ends lost 1 base and 7 bases respectively, with 11 bases between them. The CDR3 is CASSLGLGLNEQFF. The CDR3 nucleotides are TGTGCCAGCAGCTTAGGGCTAGGTCTTAATGAGCAGTTCTTC.

The chain uses TRBV28 and TRBJ2-7; 10 bases are shared with TRBD2. Germline lookup yields CDR1 MDHEN and CDR2 SYDVKM. The CDR3 has 15 residues. With 7 bases clipped from V and 5 bases from J, the junction kept 11 bases outside the gene matches. As DNA, the CDR3 is TGTGCCAGCAATCCACTCGGACTAGCGGTCCACGAGCAGTACTTC. Its translation is CASNPLGLAVHEQYF.

J is TRBJ2-3 and V is TRBV7-8, with TRBD2 matching 7 bases. The germline CDR1 and CDR2 sequences are SGHVS and FQNEAQ. The CDR3 totals 16 residues. J gave up 2 bases and V 3 bases, and 8 bases lay outside the gene matches. DNA for the CDR3: TGTGCCAGCAGCTTTAGACTAGCCTCCCTCACAGATACGCAGTATTTT. Translation gives CASSFRLASLTDTQYF.